This record covers a single T cell receptor beta chain. Its matching antigen is unknown. This sample is part of a study of cytomegalovirus exposure and HLA in healthy donors. Findings and limits, study-wide: A later analysis reportedly found fewer N-insertions in an Asian-associated ancestry cluster than the approximately 730-donor mean.

Vbeta (60) and Jbeta (13) primers were used in the PCR. Sequencing was performed with immunoSEQ multiplex PCR; in TCRdb, only in-frame clones are kept and a portion is missing. The sample carries some 150,000 clones, roughly 83% recorded once. V gave up 5 bases and J gave up 0 bases, with 14 bases separating them. The germline CDR1 and CDR2 sequences are SSHAT and FNYEAQ (reference sequence). The CDR3 is 17 amino acids. J is TRBJ1-6 and V is TRBV7-7, with D unresolved. This clonotype was sampled from a woman between 45 and 60 years old in good health and CMV-seronegative. Sequenced material: PBMCs. CDR3 amino acids: CASSPAVRHSYNSPLHF. In DNA form, the CDR3 reads TGTGCCAGCAGCCCTGCCGTCAGGCACTCCTATAATTCACCCCTCCACTTT.